The source of this T cell receptor (beta chain) is a study of OX40 agonist ivuxolimab in advanced cancers. Study details: Ivuxolimab, an antibody acting as an agonist of OX40 (CD134), was used to treat patients. Under the entry rules, prior anti-PD-1, anti-PD-L1 or anti-CTLA-4 therapy was allowed, and about 40% had some. The study gave patients intravenous ivuxolimab at 0.01 to 10 mg/kg every 2 weeks. Study-wide results and caveats: Some patients without response likewise showed low normalized clonal expansion.

Here immunoSEQ multiplex PCR was the method, and the copy in TCRdb shows in-frame clones only, minus some. The table has approximately 89,000 clones, about nine tenths seen once. As regards this clone: No antigen is known for it.

Sequencing used CD4+ or CD8+ T cells sorted from blood, obtained in a trial of the OX40 agonist ivuxolimab. This receptor was identified in an adult with an advanced solid tumor such as melanoma, head and neck, liver or kidney cancer.

The CDR3 coding sequence is TGCGCCAGCAGCCAAGAACTAGCGGAATACAATGAGCAGTTCTTC. Its translation: CASSQELAEYNEQFF. The chain couples TRBV4-3 to TRBJ2-1; 8 bases are shared with TRBD2. Germline V gene sequence: CDR1 LGHNA, CDR2 YSLEER. This CDR3 contains 15 residues. J gave up 4 bases and V 0 bases, and 2 bases lay outside the gene matches.